The TCR beta chain under discussion was sequenced for a study of T cells after yellow fever vaccination. Overall study: Fractions of limited cellularity were prepared by means of SMART-Seq v4 Ultra Low Input.

This CDR3 region has 14 residues. V was pared by 5 bases and J by 10 bases, with 12 bases of the junction left unmatched. Germline V gene data show CDR1 as MDHEN and CDR2 as SYDVKM. TCRdb re-derived calls from the 5' RACE reads in MiXCR, one entry per CDR3 protein. Of some 320,000 distinct CDR3 sequences listed, approximately 8% are singletons. The source was CD4+ T cells sorted from PBMCs, collected 5 days after the yellow fever booster vaccination. The chain joins TRBV28 to TRBJ1-1, with 8 bases aligning to TRBD1. The sequence derives from a man aged 18-30 years who received the YFV17D yellow fever vaccine. The CDR3 DNA reads as TGTGCCAGCAGTGTACGGACAGGGTTTTTAAGAGCTTTCTTT. This codes for CASSVRTGFLRAFF.